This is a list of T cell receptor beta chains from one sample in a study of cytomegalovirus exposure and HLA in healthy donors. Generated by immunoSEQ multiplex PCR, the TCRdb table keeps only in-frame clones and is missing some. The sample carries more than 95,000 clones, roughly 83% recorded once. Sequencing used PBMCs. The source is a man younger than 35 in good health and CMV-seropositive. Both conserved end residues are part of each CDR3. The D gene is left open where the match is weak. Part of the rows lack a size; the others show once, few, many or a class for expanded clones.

CARLGRHDTYEQYF . . TRBV14
CASGLGQGVGQPQHF TRBD1 . TRBV12-5
CSAGKGAGTNEKLFF TRBD1 few TRBV29-1
CASSSSTGMGQPQHF TRBD1 . TRBV6-5
CATALGGEYQPQHF . few TRBV6-5
CATSREAAILGANYGYTF . . TRBV15
CASSGGISSSYEQYF TRBD2 . TRBV9
CASSFTTGMDTQYF TRBD1 . TRBV11-2
CASSLEGAAMNTEAFF TRBD1 . TRBV5-4
CASSLRISYNEQFF . . TRBV4-2
CASSSAGTYGNQPQHF . once TRBV28
CASSAAGVSTDTQYF . once TRBV9
CASSLGRTGYTF . few TRBV5-1
CASSFDRTGANVLTF . few TRBV5-1
CASSLGQGTPYEQYF . . TRBV7-9
CATSHESRVGENTIYF . . TRBV15
CASSVGLGGDQPQHF . . TRBV6-1
CASSGVSGGGINEQFF TRBD2 few TRBV6-4
CACQTGLNIQYF TRBD1 . TRBV30
CASSTAGEQYF . . TRBV27
CASSLAARGPYEQYF TRBD1 . TRBV5-6
CASSFLPGQGIYNEQFF TRBD1 . TRBV19
CSARTGAEQYF . . TRBV20-1
CAWSVYRGLNTEAFF . . TRBV30
CASTPGGARDEQYF TRBD1 . TRBV9